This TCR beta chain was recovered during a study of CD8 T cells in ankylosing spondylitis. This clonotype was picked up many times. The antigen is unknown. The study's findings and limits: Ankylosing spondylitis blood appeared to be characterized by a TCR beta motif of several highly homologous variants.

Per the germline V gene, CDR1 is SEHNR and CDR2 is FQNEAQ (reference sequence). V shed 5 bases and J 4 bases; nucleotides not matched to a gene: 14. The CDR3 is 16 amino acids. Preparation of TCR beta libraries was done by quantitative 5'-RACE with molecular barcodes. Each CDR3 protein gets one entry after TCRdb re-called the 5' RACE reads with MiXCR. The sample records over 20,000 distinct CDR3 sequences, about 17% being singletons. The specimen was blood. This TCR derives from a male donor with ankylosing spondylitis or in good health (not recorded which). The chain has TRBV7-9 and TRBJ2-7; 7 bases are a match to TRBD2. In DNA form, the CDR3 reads TGTGCCAGCAGCCCGAGTCGGGCTAGCGGACCGTACGAGCAGTACTTC. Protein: CASSPSRASGPYEQYF.